Listed here are 5 T cell receptor beta chains from one sample, sequenced in a study of blood T cell repertoires in COVID-19 (TCRdb year 2020). Library construction relied on the immunoSEQ multiplex PCR assay. This immuneACCESS table, as held by TCRdb, lists in-frame sequences with V and J called but not all clones. Of the missing ones, under half trace to an unresolved V gene in checked studies; the others have no known cause. The table for this sample lists approximately 330,000 clones; 87% of them were counted only once. Just over 9.5% of the sample belongs to the ten largest clones. Input material: peripheral blood. The receptor set was obtained from a man aged 25 to 40 with COVID-19, enrolled during active disease.

J is TRBJ2-3 and V is TRBV18; 10 positions agree with TRBD2. From germline, CDR1 is KGHSH and CDR2 LQKENI. V lost 2 bases, J lost 0 bases, and 5 bases stayed unmatched. The CDR3 has 17 amino acids. CDR3 sequence: CASSPAPGLASTDTQYF. The CDR3 nucleotides are TGTGCCAGCTCACCAGCACCGGGACTAGCGAGCACAGATACGCAGTATTTT. Filled out from reference TRBV18 and TRBJ2-3, the complete variable domain reads NAGVMQNPRHLVRRRGQEARLRCSPMKGHSHVYWYRQLPEEGLKFMVYLQKENIIDESGMPKERFSAEFPKEGPSILRIQQVVRGDSAAYFCASSPAPGLASTDTQYFGPGTRLTVL.

V usage is TRBV5-6 and J usage is TRBJ2-3; 8 bases line up with TRBD2. The CDR3 has 15 residues. Germline assignment: CDR1 SGHDT and CDR2 YYEEEE. The trim removed 1 base at V and 1 base at J, leaving 2 bases unmatched. CDR3 in amino acids: CASSLSGGRTDTQYF. The DNA of the CDR3 is TGTGCCAGCAGCTTGAGCGGGGGCCGCACAGATACGCAGTATTTT.

CDR3 in amino acids: CASTDRDGYGYTF. In DNA form, the CDR3 reads TGTGCCAGCACCGACAGGGATGGCTATGGCTACACCTTC. The chain carries TRBV27 and TRBJ1-2, with 7 bases aligning to TRBD1. The CDR3 has 13 amino acids. With 7 bases clipped from V and 4 bases from J, the junction kept 6 bases outside the gene matches. Germline V lookup: CDR1 MNHEY, CDR2 SMNVEV (reference sequence).

The genes are TRBV6-5 and TRBJ2-3; a weak D match, TRBD1 (6 bases). The V end was cut by 5 bases, the J end by 0 bases, with 12 bases between. In germline, CDR1 is MNHEY, CDR2 SVGAGI. This CDR3 is built from 15 residues. CDR3: CASSRTEDSTDTQYF. The CDR3, as DNA: TGTGCCAGCAGTCGGACAGAGGATAGCACAGATACGCAGTATTTT.

This chain connects TRBV12-3 or TRBV12-4 to TRBJ2-7, with 11 bases that match TRBD2. CDR3 length: 13 residues. Trimming cost V 6 bases and J 2 bases; bases outside gene matches: 0. The CDR3 is CASRTSGTYEQYF. DNA of the CDR3: TGTGCCAGCAGGACTAGCGGGACCTACGAGCAGTACTTC.